The entry that follows covers one TCR beta chain sequence. Its antigen is as yet unknown. Repertoires were generated with immunoSEQ multiplex PCR, while TCRdb's copy carries only in-frame clones and drops some. The sample lists about 600,000 clones; nearly 97% were seen once. As defined, naive CD8 cells were CD45RO-negative and positively selected for CCR7, with terminally differentiated effector memory CD45RA+ cells excluded. V was trimmed by 1 base and J by 2 bases, leaving 16 bases between them. CDR3 length: 16 amino acids. CDR1 is SGHNT and CDR2 is YYREEE in the germline V gene (reference sequence). The data originate from a study of shared clonotypes between healthy human individuals. General study points: As a rule, naive subsets had a larger estimated richness than memory subsets.

The chain combines TRBV5-4 with TRBJ2-7; D is tentatively TRBD1 or TRBD2 (5 bases each). The sequence was collected from a woman in her 30s in good health. Sequenced input: naive CD8+ T cells sorted from blood. CDR3 coding DNA: TGTGCCAGCAGCTTGAGGCCCCGGGACCGTACCTACGAGCAGTACTTC. Its translation: CASSLRPRDRTYEQYF.